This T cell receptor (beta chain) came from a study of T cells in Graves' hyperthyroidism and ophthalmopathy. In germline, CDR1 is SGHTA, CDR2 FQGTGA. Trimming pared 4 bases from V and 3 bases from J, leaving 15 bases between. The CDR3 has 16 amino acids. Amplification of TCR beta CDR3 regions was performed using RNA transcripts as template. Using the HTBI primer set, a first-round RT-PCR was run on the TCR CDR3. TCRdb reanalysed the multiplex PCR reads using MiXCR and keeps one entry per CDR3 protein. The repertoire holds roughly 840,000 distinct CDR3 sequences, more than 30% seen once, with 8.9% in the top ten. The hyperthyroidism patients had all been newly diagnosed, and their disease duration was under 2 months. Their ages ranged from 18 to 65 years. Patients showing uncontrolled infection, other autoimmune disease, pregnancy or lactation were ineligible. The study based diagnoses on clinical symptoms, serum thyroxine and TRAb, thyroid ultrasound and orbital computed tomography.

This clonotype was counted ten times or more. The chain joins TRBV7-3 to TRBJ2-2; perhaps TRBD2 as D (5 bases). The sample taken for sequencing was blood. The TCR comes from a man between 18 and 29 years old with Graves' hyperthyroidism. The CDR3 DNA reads TGTGCCAGCAGCTCTGGCGGCGGGCAGGACACCGGGGAGCTGTTTTTT. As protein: CASSSGGGQDTGELFF.